This T cell receptor beta chain was documented in a study of blood T cell repertoires in COVID-19. Study-wide background: Italy, Spain and the United States were the sources of the convalescent and acute COVID-19 samples.

Some clones are missing from TCRdb's copy, which holds only in-frame ones; the method was immunoSEQ multiplex PCR. The repertoire has hundreds of thousands of clones, around 92% of them found once; the top ten carry more than 9%. Germline-derived CDR1 and CDR2 are SNHLY and FYNNEI. J gave up 5 bases and V 5 bases, and 4 bases lay outside the gene matches. The CDR3 covers 13 residues. Specimen: PBMCs or T cells enriched from blood (not recorded which). The clonotype was recovered from a young woman who had recovered from COVID-19. The rearrangement links TRBV2 to TRBJ1-2, with 8 bases identical to TRBD1. CDR3 in DNA: TGTGCCAGCAGTTCCCAGGGGGCGTATGGCTACACCTTC. It translates to CASSSQGAYGYTF.